A selection of T cell receptor beta chains follows, all from one sample in a study of blood T cell repertoires in COVID-19. Clones were sequenced by immunoSEQ multiplex PCR, and TCRdb holds only the in-frame ones, with some missing. This sample has 200,000 to 300,000 clones; 80% to 95% occur once, and the top ten carry approximately 2.6%. The sequenced sample consisted of peripheral blood. Receptor source: a person between 18 and 30 years old with COVID-19, enrolled during active disease. Both conserved end residues are part of each CDR3. The order of the fields is D gene, V gene, J gene, CDR3 protein, CDR3 DNA. D genes are given only for firm matches.

TRBD1	TRBV6-5	TRBJ2-7	CASSYPGGAAYEQYF	TGTGCCAGCAGTTACCCAGGGGGTGCGGCTTACGAGCAGTACTTC
TRBD1	TRBV18	TRBJ2-7	CASSSGQGSYEQYF	TGTGCCAGCTCATCGGGACAGGGTTCCTACGAGCAGTACTTC
NA	TRBV5-1	TRBJ2-1	CASSPTGDYGEQFF	TGCGCCAGCAGCCCGACAGGGGACTACGGTGAGCAGTTCTTC
NA	TRBV7-2	TRBJ1-3	CASSLDNKVSTIYF	TGTGCCAGCAGCTTAGATAATAAAGTCAGCACCATATATTTT
NA	TRBV7-9	TRBJ2-1	CASSFLFAKSSYNEQFF	TGTGCCAGCAGCTTTCTCTTTGCGAAGAGCTCCTACAATGAGCAGTTCTTC
NA	TRBV28	TRBJ1-5	CASSVGRGGNQPQHF	TGTGCCAGCAGTGTCGGCAGGGGAGGCAATCAGCCCCAGCATTTT
NA	TRBV5-1	TRBJ2-7	CASSFGGTGIYEQYF	TGCGCCAGCAGCTTTGGTGGGACTGGAATCTACGAGCAGTACTTC
NA	TRBV11-2	TRBJ2-2	CASSLAGTSTGELFF	TGTGCCAGCAGTTTGGCAGGGACATCTACCGGGGAGCTGTTTTTT
TRBD1	TRBV2	TRBJ2-1	CASSETGQGGNNEQFF	TGTGCCAGCAGTGAGACTGGACAGGGCGGAAACAATGAGCAGTTCTTC
TRBD2	TRBV6-6	TRBJ2-1	CASSFGRPETLAGIRNEQFF	TGTGCCAGCAGCTTTGGACGGCCCGAAACTCTAGCGGGAATACGCAATGAGCAGTTCTTC
TRBD2	TRBV10-3	TRBJ2-7	CAIGGDASYEQYF	TGTGCCATCGGGGGGGACGCCTCCTACGAGCAGTACTTC